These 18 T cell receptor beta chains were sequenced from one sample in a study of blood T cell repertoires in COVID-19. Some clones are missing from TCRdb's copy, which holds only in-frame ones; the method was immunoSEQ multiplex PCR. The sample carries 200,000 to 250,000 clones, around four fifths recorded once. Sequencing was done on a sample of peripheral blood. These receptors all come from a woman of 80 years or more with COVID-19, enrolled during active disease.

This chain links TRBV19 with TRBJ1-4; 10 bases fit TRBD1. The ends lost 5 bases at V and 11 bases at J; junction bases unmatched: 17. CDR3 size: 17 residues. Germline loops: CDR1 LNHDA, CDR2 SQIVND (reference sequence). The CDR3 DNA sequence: TGTGCCAGTAGTCCTATTGTCGGAGGGACAGGGGACTGGAAACTGTTTTTT. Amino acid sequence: CASSPIVGGTGDWKLFF.

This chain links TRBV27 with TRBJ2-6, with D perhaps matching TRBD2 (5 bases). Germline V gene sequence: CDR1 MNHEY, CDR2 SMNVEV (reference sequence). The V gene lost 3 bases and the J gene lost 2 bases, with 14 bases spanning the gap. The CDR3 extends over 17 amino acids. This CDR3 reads CASSLSIALAGANVLTF. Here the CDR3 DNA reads TGTGCCAGCAGTTTGTCGATAGCGCTAGCTGGGGCCAACGTCCTGACTTTC.

The CDR3 here is CATSDFTGSNTGELFF. Here the CDR3 DNA reads TGTGCCACCAGTGATTTCACAGGTTCGAACACCGGGGAGCTGTTTTTT. The rearrangement links TRBV24-1 to TRBJ2-2; tentatively, D is TRBD1 (5 bases). V lost 1 base and J lost 0, with 8 bases in between. This CDR3 spans 16 amino acids. The V gene's germline CDR1 is KGHDR and CDR2 SFDVKD.

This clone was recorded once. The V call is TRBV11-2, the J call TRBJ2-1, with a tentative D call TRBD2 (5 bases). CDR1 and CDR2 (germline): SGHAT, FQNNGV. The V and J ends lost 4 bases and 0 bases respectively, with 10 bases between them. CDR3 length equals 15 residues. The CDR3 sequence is CASSYSGGSYNEQFF. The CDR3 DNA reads TGTGCCAGCAGCTACAGCGGTGGCTCCTACAATGAGCAGTTCTTC.

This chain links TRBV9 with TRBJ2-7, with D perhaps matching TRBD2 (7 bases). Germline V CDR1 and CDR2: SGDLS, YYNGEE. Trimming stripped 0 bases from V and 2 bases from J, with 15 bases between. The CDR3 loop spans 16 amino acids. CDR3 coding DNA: TGTGCCAGCAGCGTAGGTCGGGGGGCATTGACCTACGAGCAGTACTTC. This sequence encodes CASSVGRGALTYEQYF.

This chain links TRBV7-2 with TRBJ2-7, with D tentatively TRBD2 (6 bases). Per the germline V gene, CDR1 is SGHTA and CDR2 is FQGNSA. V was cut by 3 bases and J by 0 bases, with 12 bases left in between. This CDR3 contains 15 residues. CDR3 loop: CASSFTPGGSYEQYF. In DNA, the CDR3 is TGTGCCAGCAGCTTCACGCCCGGGGGCTCCTACGAGCAGTACTTC.

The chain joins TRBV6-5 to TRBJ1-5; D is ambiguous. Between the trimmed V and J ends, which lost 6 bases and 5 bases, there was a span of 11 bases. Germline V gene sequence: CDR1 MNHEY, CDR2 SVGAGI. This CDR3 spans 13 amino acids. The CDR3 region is CASRASRDQPQHF. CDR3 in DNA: TGTGCCAGCAGGGCGTCGAGGGATCAGCCCCAGCATTTT.

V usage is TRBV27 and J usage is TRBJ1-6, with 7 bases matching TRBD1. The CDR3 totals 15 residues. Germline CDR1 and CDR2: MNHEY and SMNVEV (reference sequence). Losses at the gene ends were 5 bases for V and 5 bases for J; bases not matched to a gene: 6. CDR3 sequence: CASSPDRVNNSPLHF. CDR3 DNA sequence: TGTGCCAGCAGTCCCGACAGGGTTAATAATTCACCCCTCCACTTT.

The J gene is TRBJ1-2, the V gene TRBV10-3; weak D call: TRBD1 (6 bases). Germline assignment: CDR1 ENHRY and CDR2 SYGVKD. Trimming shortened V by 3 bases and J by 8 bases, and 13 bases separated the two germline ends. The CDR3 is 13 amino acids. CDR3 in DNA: TGTGCCATCAGTGACGGGGCTCAGGGGGGCTACACCTTC. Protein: CAISDGAQGGYTF.

CDR3 coding DNA: TGTGCCAGCAGGACACATAACACTGAAGCTTTCTTT. Translated: CASRTHNTEAFF. The rearrangement joins TRBV2 to TRBJ1-1; D not certain. CDR1 and CDR2 (germline): SNHLY, FYNNEI. The CDR3 has 12 residues. The V end was cut by 6 bases, the J end by 2 bases, with 7 bases between.

The CDR3 loop reads CASRVDRVGNSPLHF. The CDR3 nucleotides read TGTGCCAGCAGGGTGGACAGGGTTGGTAATTCACCCCTCCACTTT. The chain couples TRBV28 to TRBJ1-6; 8 bases agree with TRBD1. This CDR3 comprises 15 residues. CDR1 and CDR2 from the germline V gene are MDHEN and SYDVKM. V lost 6 bases to trimming and J lost 6 bases; unmatched junction nucleotides: 7.

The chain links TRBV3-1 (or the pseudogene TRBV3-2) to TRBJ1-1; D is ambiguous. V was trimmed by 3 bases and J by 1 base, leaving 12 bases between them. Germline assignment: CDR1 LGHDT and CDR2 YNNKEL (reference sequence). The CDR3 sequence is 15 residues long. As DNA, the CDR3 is TGTGCCAGCAGCCAGTTATCTGGAGGGAACACTGAAGCTTTCTTT. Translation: CASSQLSGGNTEAFF.

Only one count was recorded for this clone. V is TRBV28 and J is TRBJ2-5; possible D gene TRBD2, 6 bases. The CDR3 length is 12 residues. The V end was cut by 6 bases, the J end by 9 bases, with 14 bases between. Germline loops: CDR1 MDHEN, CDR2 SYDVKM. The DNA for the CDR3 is TGTGCCAGCAGCTCCCCTTCGGGAGCCCAGTACTTC. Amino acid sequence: CASSSPSGAQYF.

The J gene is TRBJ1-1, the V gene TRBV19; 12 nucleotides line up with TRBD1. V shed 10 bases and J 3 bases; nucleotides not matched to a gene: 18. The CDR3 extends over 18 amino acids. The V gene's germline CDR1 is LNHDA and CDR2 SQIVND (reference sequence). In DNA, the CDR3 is TGTGCCACATTGAGAGGGACAGGGGGCGCGCCGGGGGACACTGAAGCTTTCTTT. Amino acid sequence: CATLRGTGGAPGDTEAFF.

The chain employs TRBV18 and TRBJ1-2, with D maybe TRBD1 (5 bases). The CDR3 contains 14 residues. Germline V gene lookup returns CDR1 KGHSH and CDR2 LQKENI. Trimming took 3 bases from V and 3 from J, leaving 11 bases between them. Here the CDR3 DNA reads TGTGCCAGCTCACCGGGCGGAGGGGACTATGGCTACACCTTC. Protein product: CASSPGGGDYGYTF.

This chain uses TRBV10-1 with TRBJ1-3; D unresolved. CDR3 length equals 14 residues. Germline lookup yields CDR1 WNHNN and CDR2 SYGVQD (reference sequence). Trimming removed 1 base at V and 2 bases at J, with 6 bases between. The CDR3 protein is CASSEYCTGNTIYF. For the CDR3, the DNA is TGCGCCAGCAGTGAGTACTGCACTGGAAACACCATATATTTT.

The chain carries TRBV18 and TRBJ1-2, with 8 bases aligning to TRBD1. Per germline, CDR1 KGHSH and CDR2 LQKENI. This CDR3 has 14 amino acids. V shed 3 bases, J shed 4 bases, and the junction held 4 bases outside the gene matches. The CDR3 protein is CASSPGQVSYGYTF. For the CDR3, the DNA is TGTGCCAGCTCACCGGGACAGGTTAGCTATGGCTACACCTTC.

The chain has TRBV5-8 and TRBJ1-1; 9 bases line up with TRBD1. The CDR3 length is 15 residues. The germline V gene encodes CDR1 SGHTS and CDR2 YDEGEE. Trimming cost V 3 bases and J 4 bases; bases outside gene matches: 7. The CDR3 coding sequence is TGTGCCAGCAGCTCGTTACAGGGGGCCAGCACTGAAGCTTTCTTT. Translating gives CASSSLQGASTEAFF.